A selection of T cell receptor beta chains follows, all from one sample in a study of OX40 agonist ivuxolimab in advanced cancers. Here immunoSEQ multiplex PCR was the method, and the copy in TCRdb shows in-frame clones only, minus some. The sample holds some 59,000 clones, roughly 84% seen once. The sequencing used CD4+ or CD8+ T cells sorted from blood, collected in a trial of the OX40 agonist ivuxolimab. These receptors all come from an adult with an advanced solid tumor such as melanoma, head and neck, liver or kidney cancer. Both conserved end residues are part of each CDR3. The D gene is left open where the match is weak. Clone size is given for some rows only: seen once, a few or many times, or a class if the clone is expanded.

TRBJ2-1 | 14 | - | TRBV7-2 | TRBD1 | TGTGCCAGCGGTTGGCAGGGGGCGAGGGATGAGCAGTTCTTC | CASGWQGARDEQFF
TRBJ2-3 | 15 | - | TRBV5-1 | TRBD1 | TGCGCCAGCAGCTTGTTAGGGGGACAGACAGATACGCAGTATTTT | CASSLLGGQTDTQYF
TRBJ1-2 | 12 | - | TRBV28 | - | TGTGCCAGCTACGGTATCAACTATGGCTACACCTTC | CASYGINYGYTF
TRBJ1-2 | 13 | - | TRBV7-9 | - | TGTGCCAGCAGCTTAGGGGCTTACTATGGCTACACCTTC | CASSLGAYYGYTF
TRBJ1-2 | 15 | - | TRBV6-1 | TRBD1 | TGTGCCAGCAGTGAAGCACCAGGGGGTTTCTATGGCTACACCTTC | CASSEAPGGFYGYTF
TRBJ2-7 | 12 | once | TRBV7-9 | TRBD1 | TGTGCCAGCAGCTTAGAAACAGGGGGGCAGTACTTC | CASSLETGGQYF
TRBJ1-5 | 15 | - | TRBV5-1 | TRBD1 | TGCGCCAGCAGAAAAGACAGGGGTCCCAATCAGCCCCAGCATTTT | CASRKDRGPNQPQHF
TRBJ2-1 | 15 | - | TRBV9 | - | TGTGCCAGCAGCGCGGGGCGGGGATGGGGCGATGAGCAGTTCTTC | CASSAGRGWGDEQFF
TRBJ1-6 | 13 | - | TRBV29-1 | - | TGCAGCGTTGGGCAGGGGACCAATTCACCCCTCCACTTT | CSVGQGTNSPLHF
TRBJ1-2 | 12 | - | TRBV14 | - | TGTGCCAGCAGCTCCCAGATCTATGGCTACACCTTC | CASSSQIYGYTF
TRBJ2-7 | 16 | - | TRBV21-1 | - | TGTGCCAGCAGCAAATTAGGCGTGGGGGTTTCCTACGAGCAGTACTTC | CASSKLGVGVSYEQYF
TRBJ1-5 | 13 | - | TRBV4-2 | - | TGTGCCAGCAGCCAAGAACGAGGGCTACCCCAGCATTTT | CASSQERGLPQHF
TRBJ1-1 | 14 | - | TRBV27 | - | TGTGCCAGCAGTAAAGGTAGTATGAACACTGAAGCTTTCTTT | CASSKGSMNTEAFF
TRBJ2-5 | 16 | - | TRBV9 | TRBD2 | TGTGCCAGCAGCGTCTCCACTAGCGGACTCCAAGAGACCCAGTACTTC | CASSVSTSGLQETQYF
TRBJ2-7 | 15 | once | TRBV9 | - | TGTGCCAGCAGCGTAGCCCCCGGGGATACTTACGAGCAGTACTTC | CASSVAPGDTYEQYF
TRBJ1-6 | 14 | - | TRBV9 | - | TGTGCCAGCAGCCCTCGGTTGAGGGATTCACCCCTCCACTTT | CASSPRLRDSPLHF
TRBJ2-2 | 14 | - | TRBV5-1 | - | TGCGCCAGCAGCTTGAGGCAGGGGCATCTGGAGCTGTTTTTT | CASSLRQGHLELFF
TRBJ2-3 | 16 | - | TRBV7-2 | TRBD1 | TGTGCCAGCAGCCACCGACAGGGTGGGAGCACAGATACGCAGTATTTT | CASSHRQGGSTDTQYF
TRBJ1-5 | 17 | - | TRBV5-3 | TRBD1 | TGTGCCAGGACCCCTCGACAGGGGGCATGGAAAAATCAGCCCCAGCATTTT | CARTPRQGAWKNQPQHF
TRBJ1-4 | 12 | - | TRBV28 | - | TGTGCCAGCAGTGGGACGGTGGAAAAACTGTTTTTT | CASSGTVEKLFF
TRBJ1-2 | 16 | - | TRBV15 | TRBD1 | TGTGCCACCAGTATCCAATCGGGACAGACTAACTATGGCTACACCTTC | CATSIQSGQTNYGYTF
TRBJ1-4 | 14 | once | TRBV5-1 | - | TGCGCCAGCACCCCGGACGGAACTAATGAGAAACTGTTTTTT | CASTPDGTNEKLFF
TRBJ1-4 | 14 | - | TRBV19 | TRBD1 | TGTGCCAGTAGTAGCGGAGGGGGCCGCGAAAAACTGTTTTTT | CASSSGGGREKLFF
TRBJ1-6 | 15 | once | TRBV2 | TRBD1 | TGTGCCAGCAGTGCCCCGACAGGGGACAATTCACCCCTCCACTTT | CASSAPTGDNSPLHF
TRBJ2-3 | 16 | - | TRBV7-9 | TRBD1 | TGTGCCAGCAGCCCCCGACCGGGACAGGGTCCGGATACGCAGTATTTT | CASSPRPGQGPDTQYF
TRBJ1-5 | 15 | - | TRBV29-1 | TRBD1 | TGCAGCGTCTGGGGGGGCAGGGGGAGCAATCAGCCCCAGCATTTT | CSVWGGRGSNQPQHF
TRBJ1-2 | 14 | - | TRBV7-2 | TRBD1 | TGTGCCAGCAGCCCGGACAGGTTTGGCTATGGCTACACCTTC | CASSPDRFGYGYTF
TRBJ2-3 | 16 | - | TRBV5-4 | TRBD2 | TGTGCCAGCAGGCGAGCGGGGGGGCTTGTCACAGATACGCAGTATTTT | CASRRAGGLVTDTQYF
TRBJ2-2 | 14 | - | TRBV11-2 | - | TGTGCCAGCAGCTTAGACGGGTATAACGGGGAGCTGTTTTTT | CASSLDGYNGELFF
TRBJ2-7 | 14 | - | TRBV6-1 | - | TGTGCCAGCATCGGGTTCGGTCGTTCTGGCGAGCAGTACTTC | CASIGFGRSGEQYF
TRBJ2-1 | 13 | medium-sized | TRBV5-6 | - | TGTGCCAGCAGCTTTGTGGAGGCCAATGAGCAGTTCTTC | CASSFVEANEQFF
TRBJ1-3 | 14 | - | TRBV14 | - | TGTGCCAGCAGATCATTGGGAACTGGAAACACCATATATTTT | CASRSLGTGNTIYF
TRBJ1-6 | 16 | - | TRBV5-1 | TRBD1 | TGCGCCAGCAGCCTTGGACAGGGTAGTAGGAATTCACCCCTCCACTTT | CASSLGQGSRNSPLHF
TRBJ2-4 | 16 | few | TRBV5-3 | - | TGTGCCAGAAGCTTGGGGGTTGGCGGCGCCAAAAACATTCAGTACTTC | CARSLGVGGAKNIQYF
TRBJ2-1 | 16 | - | TRBV11-3 | TRBD2 | TGTGCCAGCAGCTTAGCTTTCGGTGCGGGGGGAGGTGAGCAGTTCTTC | CASSLAFGAGGGEQFF
TRBJ2-7 | 12 | - | TRBV16 | - | TGTGCCAGCAGCCAATCTGCAGGTGCGCAGTACTTC | CASSQSAGAQYF
TRBJ2-4 | 14 | - | TRBV6-5 | - | TGTGCCAGCAGTTACTCGGCAGGGCGGGACATTCAGTACTTC | CASSYSAGRDIQYF
TRBJ2-7 | 13 | - | TRBV4-1 | - | TGCGCCAGCAGCCAAGATATATTCTACGAGCAGTACTTC | CASSQDIFYEQYF
TRBJ2-1 | 14 | - | TRBV2 | TRBD1 | TGTGCCAGCAATCCAACGGACAGGGGAGGTGAGCAGTTCTTC | CASNPTDRGGEQFF
TRBJ1-1 | 12 | - | TRBV2 | - | TGTGCCAGCAGTGAAGCGTATACTGAAGCTTTCTTT | CASSEAYTEAFF
TRBJ1-5 | 19 | - | TRBV19 | - | TGTGCCAGTAGTACCCGGGTTGGACGGAACCCGTATAGCAATCAGCCCCAGCATTTT | CASSTRVGRNPYSNQPQHF
TRBJ2-3 | 15 | once | TRBV5-1 | TRBD2 | TGCGCCAGCAGCTTTACTAGCGGGTACACAGATACGCAGTATTTT | CASSFTSGYTDTQYF
TRBJ1-1 | 12 | - | TRBV5-1 | - | TGCGCCAGCAGCTCCAGGAACACTGAAGCTTTCTTT | CASSSRNTEAFF
TRBJ2-3 | 16 | - | TRBV5-8 | - | TGTGCCAGCAGCTTGGTATCACTGGGGAACACAGATACGCAGTATTTT | CASSLVSLGNTDTQYF
TRBJ2-2 | 16 | - | TRBV19 | - | TGTGCCAGTAGGGAAACGAGCGGAAGAGGCACCGGGGAGCTGTTTTTT | CASRETSGRGTGELFF
TRBJ2-1 | 13 | few | TRBV6-1 | TRBD1 | TGTGCCAGCAGTGAAGCTTACAGGGGGCGAGGATTCTTC | CASSEAYRGRGFF
TRBJ1-6 | 15 | - | TRBV19 | - | TGTGCCAGTAGTAGCACTCAGCTGGATAATTCACCCCTCCACTTT | CASSSTQLDNSPLHF
TRBJ1-1 | 15 | - | TRBV9 | TRBD1 | TGTGCCAGCAGCGCTATAGGACAGGTGGGCACTGAAGCTTTCTTT | CASSAIGQVGTEAFF
TRBJ1-4 | 13 | - | TRBV6-5 | - | TGTGCCAGCAGTTATGGGACTAATGAAAAACTGTTTTTT | CASSYGTNEKLFF
TRBJ1-2 | 15 | - | TRBV6-1 | TRBD1 | TGTGCCAGCAGGATGGGACAGGGGACTAACTATGGCTACACCTTC | CASRMGQGTNYGYTF
TRBJ1-2 | 17 | - | TRBV5-1 | - | TGCGCCAGCAGCCCCTTTGACGCGGCGGTTACTAACTATGGCTACACCTTC | CASSPFDAAVTNYGYTF
TRBJ2-6 | 16 | - | TRBV5-1 | - | TGCGCCAGCAGCTTGGCCGGTGACTCTGGGGCCAACGTCCTGACTTTC | CASSLAGDSGANVLTF
TRBJ2-3 | 13 | - | TRBV4-3 | - | TGCGCCAGCAGCCTTAACCAGGGGGATACGCAGTATTTT | CASSLNQGDTQYF
TRBJ2-3 | 17 | - | TRBV18 | TRBD1 | TGTGCCAGCTCACCGGGGATCGACAGGGGGCGTCGAGATACGCAGTATTTT | CASSPGIDRGRRDTQYF
TRBJ1-3 | 15 | - | TRBV5-1 | - | TGCGCCAGCACCGATCCAGGGAGCTCTGGAAACACCATATATTTT | CASTDPGSSGNTIYF